Listed below are T cell receptor beta chains from one sample, sequenced in a study of T cell changes during pregnancy in multiple sclerosis. Profiled with immunoSEQ multiplex PCR; TCRdb holds only in-frame clones, not every one. The table lists about 39,000 clones, approximately 94% of them singletons. Source: peripheral blood, taken in the third trimester of pregnancy. The receptors derive from a female donor with multiple sclerosis, enrolled in a pregnancy study. Each CDR3 is given with its conserved first and last residue. A D gene is named only where the DNA matches it firmly. A clone size is listed for some rows: how often the clone was seen (once, few, many), or a class if it is expanded.

v_call	d_call	clone_size	j_call	cdr3_nt	cdr3_aa
TRBV6-1	NA	once	TRBJ2-7	TGTGCCAGCAGTGAAAGGGGGTGGGGCTACGAGCAGTACTTC	CASSERGWGYEQYF
TRBV10-1	TRBD2	NA	TRBJ2-1	TGCGCCAGCAGGGGAGTAGCGGGTTTCGCCTACAATGAGCAGTTCTTC	CASRGVAGFAYNEQFF
TRBV16	NA	NA	TRBJ1-2	TGTGCCAGCAGCCAATTTCCTGAGAACTATGGCTACACCTTC	CASSQFPENYGYTF
TRBV28	NA	NA	TRBJ2-5	TGTGCCAGCAGTTTATCCGGTACCCAGTACTTC	CASSLSGTQYF
TRBV11-3	TRBD2	NA	TRBJ2-1	TGTGCCAGCGCTAGCGGGAGCTCCTACAATGAGCAGTTCTTC	CASASGSSYNEQFF
TRBV7-6	TRBD1	NA	TRBJ2-5	TGTGCCAGCAGCTTAGCGGGACAGCTCCAAGAGACCCAGTACTTC	CASSLAGQLQETQYF
TRBV5-8	NA	NA	TRBJ2-7	TGTGCCAGCAGCTTGGTCGGGACCGGGAGCGAGCAGTACTTC	CASSLVGTGSEQYF
TRBV13	TRBD2	NA	TRBJ2-1	TGTGCCAGCAGCTTCAGTTGGGGGAGGGGATTTACCGGGGGGGTGTTAAAGCAGTTCTTC	CASSFSWGRGFTGGVLKQFF
TRBV11-1	TRBD1	NA	TRBJ2-5	TGTGCCAGCAGCTTGGGGGACAGGGTAAAACAAGAGACCCAGTACTTC	CASSLGDRVKQETQYF
TRBV18	NA	NA	TRBJ2-6	TGTGCCAGCTCGCCCTACCCTCTAGGCTCTGGGGCCAACGTCCTGACTTTC	CASSPYPLGSGANVLTF
TRBV11-3	TRBD2	NA	TRBJ2-2	TGTGCCAGCAGCTTGAGTCTAGCGGGAGAGTTTAACACCGGGGAGCTGTTTTTT	CASSLSLAGEFNTGELFF
TRBV5-1	TRBD1	once	TRBJ1-2	TGCGCCAGCAGCTTGGTCGGGACAGACTATGGCTACACCTTC	CASSLVGTDYGYTF
TRBV7-9	NA	NA	TRBJ2-1	TGTGCCAGCAGCTTAGCGCTTGAGAGAAATGAGCAGTTCTTC	CASSLALERNEQFF
TRBV9	NA	NA	TRBJ2-1	TGTGCCAGCAGCCCAGACTGGAATGAGCAGTTCTTC	CASSPDWNEQFF
TRBV18	TRBD1	NA	TRBJ1-2	TGTGCCAGCTCACCATTAACTACCGGGACAGGGACTGTCATCGATGGCTACACCTTC	CASSPLTTGTGTVIDGYTF
TRBV6-5	TRBD1	NA	TRBJ2-3	TGTGCCAGCAGTTACGGGACAGGGCCAGATACGCAGTATTTT	CASSYGTGPDTQYF
TRBV2	TRBD1	NA	TRBJ1-5	TGTGCCAGCAGTCCGGGACAGAGCAATCAGCCCCAGCATTTT	CASSPGQSNQPQHF
TRBV7-9	TRBD1	NA	TRBJ2-7	TGTGCCAGCAGCTATACAGGGGCCTACGAGCAGTACTTC	CASSYTGAYEQYF
TRBV6-1	TRBD1	NA	TRBJ2-3	TGTGCCAGCAGTGAAGAGACAGGGAAAGCAGATACGCAGTATTTT	CASSEETGKADTQYF
TRBV9	TRBD2	once	TRBJ2-7	TGTGCCAGCAGCGTAGGGCTAGCGGGGTCCTACGAGCAGTACTTC	CASSVGLAGSYEQYF
TRBV30	NA	NA	TRBJ1-2	TGTGCCTGGAGTCCCCCTGGGGCTGTAAAGTATGGCTACACCTTC	CAWSPPGAVKYGYTF
TRBV9	NA	NA	TRBJ1-6	TGTGCCAGCAGCGGTACCTGGACTGATAATTCACCCCTCCACTTT	CASSGTWTDNSPLHF
TRBV28	TRBD1	NA	TRBJ2-1	TGTGCCAGCAGTTCCACAGCTAGTGACAGGGGGTACAATGAGCAGTTCTTC	CASSSTASDRGYNEQFF
TRBV5-1	NA	once	TRBJ2-1	TGCGCCAGCAGGCCTTTAGCGGTCTCCTACAATGAGCAGTTCTTC	CASRPLAVSYNEQFF
TRBV11-2	TRBD1	NA	TRBJ1-4	TGTGCCAGCAGCTCTTTGACAGGGTGGGGAAAACTGTTTTTT	CASSSLTGWGKLFF
TRBV10-3	NA	NA	TRBJ2-7	TGTGCCTCCCAGGGGAGCCCCTCCTACGAGCAGTACTTC	CASQGSPSYEQYF
TRBV30	NA	NA	TRBJ2-7	TGTGCCTGGGCGGAAACAAGTTACGAGCAGTACTTC	CAWAETSYEQYF
TRBV6-6	NA	NA	TRBJ1-5	TGTGCCAGCAGAATACAGGGATATCAGCCCCAGCATTTT	CASRIQGYQPQHF
TRBV5-1	TRBD2	NA	TRBJ2-2	TGCGCCAGCAGCTTGATAGGACTAGTTGCCGGGGAGCTGTTTTTT	CASSLIGLVAGELFF
TRBV29-1	TRBD1	NA	TRBJ2-5	TGCAGCGTTGAATCCAGGGGGGAGACCCAGTACTTC	CSVESRGETQYF
TRBV28	NA	NA	TRBJ2-2	TGTGCCAGCAGATCCAGCGGGCGGACCGGGGAGCTGTTTTTT	CASRSSGRTGELFF
TRBV6-5	TRBD1	NA	TRBJ1-2	TGTGCCAGCAGCTCTATGGGACAGGTCTATGGCTACACCTTC	CASSSMGQVYGYTF
TRBV28	NA	NA	TRBJ1-2	TGTGCCAGCAGCAAATCGGGGGGTGGGGCATTAAGCTACACCTTC	CASSKSGGGALSYTF
TRBV11-1	TRBD2	NA	TRBJ2-1	TGTGCCAGCAGCCAAATAGCGGGGGGCCTTGTAAATGAGCAGTTCTTC	CASSQIAGGLVNEQFF
TRBV27	TRBD1	NA	TRBJ1-6	TGTGCCAGCAGCCGACCAGGACAGGGATCACGGTCCTATAATTCACCCCTCCACTTT	CASSRPGQGSRSYNSPLHF
TRBV9	TRBD1	NA	TRBJ2-3	TGTGCCAGCAGCACCCCGGGGACAGTCACAGATACGCAGTATTTT	CASSTPGTVTDTQYF
TRBV10-3	NA	NA	TRBJ2-2	TGTGCCATCAGTCCGGTCACCGGGGAGCTGTTTTTT	CAISPVTGELFF
TRBV10-3	NA	NA	TRBJ2-3	TGTGCCATCACTGAGACTGGTGGAGCAGATACGCAGTATTTT	CAITETGGADTQYF
TRBV4-2	TRBD1	NA	TRBJ2-3	TGTGCCAGCAGCCAAGTAATTGGGACAGGGGGCACAGATACGCAGTATTTT	CASSQVIGTGGTDTQYF
TRBV19	NA	NA	TRBJ1-3	TGTGCCAGTAAGGCAGGGCAAACTGGAAACACCATATATTTT	CASKAGQTGNTIYF
TRBV19	NA	NA	TRBJ2-6	TGTGCCAGTAGTCCCGCCGGACTCGGTGCCTCCTCTGGGGCCAACGTCCTGACTTTC	CASSPAGLGASSGANVLTF
TRBV7-2	NA	NA	TRBJ2-2	TGTGCCAGCACCACACTAGCGAACACCGGGGAGCTGTTTTTT	CASTTLANTGELFF
TRBV2	NA	NA	TRBJ1-2	TGTGCCAGCAATCCAGGTCAGGGCTACACCTTC	CASNPGQGYTF
TRBV28	TRBD2	NA	TRBJ2-1	TGTGCCAGCAGTCCAACTCATAGGACTAGCGGGAGGCCTTACAATGAGCAGTTCTTC	CASSPTHRTSGRPYNEQFF
TRBV15	TRBD2	once	TRBJ2-3	TGTGCCACCGCTAATAGCGGGAGCGATTGGGATACGCAGTATTTT	CATANSGSDWDTQYF
TRBV7-6	TRBD2	NA	TRBJ2-3	TGTGCCAGCAGCTTAGGGGCGGGAGGGCCGACAGATACGCAGTATTTT	CASSLGAGGPTDTQYF
TRBV5-6	TRBD1	NA	TRBJ1-4	TGTGCCAGCAGCTTGGCCTCGGACAGGGGTTTTAATGAAAAACTGTTTTTT	CASSLASDRGFNEKLFF
TRBV7-2	NA	NA	TRBJ1-2	TGTGCCAGCAGCTTAGGAGGCCGGATGTTCTATGGCTACACCTTC	CASSLGGRMFYGYTF
TRBV7-9	NA	NA	TRBJ1-6	TGTGCCAGCAGCTTAGGACAGGTTAATTCACCCCTCCACTTT	CASSLGQVNSPLHF
TRBV29-1	NA	NA	TRBJ2-4	TGCAGCGTAAGACAGACCTTAGCCAAAAACATTCAGTACTTC	CSVRQTLAKNIQYF
TRBV27	NA	NA	TRBJ2-5	TGTGCCAGCAGTTTCGACCGGGGAGAGACCCAGTACTTC	CASSFDRGETQYF
TRBV9	TRBD2	NA	TRBJ2-5	TGTGCCAGCAGCGCAAGCGGGAGTTTGAGAGAGACCCAGTACTTC	CASSASGSLRETQYF
TRBV25-1	NA	NA	TRBJ1-5	TGTGCCAGCAGTGATCCAGGGCAGGGTCAGCCCCAGCATTTT	CASSDPGQGQPQHF
TRBV27	TRBD1	NA	TRBJ2-1	TGTGCCAGCAGTTTAAATCTCCCGACAGGGGGCAATGAGCAGTTCTTC	CASSLNLPTGGNEQFF
TRBV6-6	NA	NA	TRBJ1-4	TGTGCCAGCAGGCAGGGTGAGGCCAAACTGTTTTTT	CASRQGEAKLFF